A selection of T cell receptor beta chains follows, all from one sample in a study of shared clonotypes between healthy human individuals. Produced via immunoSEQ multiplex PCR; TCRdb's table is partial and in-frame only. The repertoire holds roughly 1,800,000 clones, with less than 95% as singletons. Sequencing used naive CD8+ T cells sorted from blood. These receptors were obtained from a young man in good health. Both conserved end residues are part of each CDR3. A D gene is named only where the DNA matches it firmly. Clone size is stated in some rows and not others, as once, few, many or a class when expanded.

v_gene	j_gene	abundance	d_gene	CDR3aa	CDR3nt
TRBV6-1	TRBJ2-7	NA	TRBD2	CASSDGLAGSYEQYF	TGTGCCAGCAGTGATGGTCTAGCGGGGTCCTACGAGCAGTACTTC
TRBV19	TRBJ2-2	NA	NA	CASSISGVANTGELFF	TGTGCCAGTAGTATTTCGGGGGTCGCGAACACCGGGGAGCTGTTTTTT
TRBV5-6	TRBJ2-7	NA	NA	CASSLTWGASYEQYF	TGTGCCAGCAGCTTGACTTGGGGCGCGAGCTACGAGCAGTACTTC
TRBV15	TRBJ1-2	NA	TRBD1	CATTAQGVSGYTF	TGTGCCACCACAGCCCAGGGGGTTAGCGGCTACACCTTC
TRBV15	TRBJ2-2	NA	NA	CATMLQGLGTGELFF	TGTGCCACCATGTTACAGGGATTAGGCACCGGGGAGCTGTTTTTT
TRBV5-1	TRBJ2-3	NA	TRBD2	CASSPGTSYPTDTQYF	TGCGCCAGCAGCCCGGGGACTAGCTATCCGACAGATACGCAGTATTTT
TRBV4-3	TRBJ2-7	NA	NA	CASSQDIGTTYEQYF	TGCGCCAGCAGCCAAGATATAGGGACGACCTACGAGCAGTACTTC
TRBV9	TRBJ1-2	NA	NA	CASSAQGGGNYGYTF	TGTGCCAGCAGCGCCCAAGGGGGGGGCAACTATGGCTACACCTTC
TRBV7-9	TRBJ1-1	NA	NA	CASSFTGLPEAFF	TGTGCCAGCAGCTTTACAGGGTTGCCTGAAGCTTTCTTT
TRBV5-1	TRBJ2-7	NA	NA	CASSPSADFSYEQYF	TGCGCCAGCAGCCCTTCAGCAGACTTCTCCTACGAGCAGTACTTC
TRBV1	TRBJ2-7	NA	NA	CTSSPLRERALSYEQYF	TGCACCAGCAGCCCCCTTAGGGAGCGAGCCCTCTCCTACGAGCAGTACTTC
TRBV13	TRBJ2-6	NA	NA	CASSSRGAGANVLTF	TGTGCCAGCAGCTCCAGGGGAGCTGGGGCCAACGTCCTGACTTTC
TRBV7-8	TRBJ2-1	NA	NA	CASSLAWELTVNEQFF	TGTGCCAGCAGCTTAGCGTGGGAGCTTACAGTCAATGAGCAGTTCTTC
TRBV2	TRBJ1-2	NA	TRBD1	CASSEAGGQGNYGYTF	TGTGCCAGCAGTGAAGCGGGGGGACAGGGTAACTATGGCTACACCTTC
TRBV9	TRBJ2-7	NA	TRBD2	CASSSSSGSEQYF	TGTGCCAGCAGCTCAAGTAGCGGGTCCGAGCAGTACTTC
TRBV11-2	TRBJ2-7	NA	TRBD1	CASSMDREPSYEQYF	TGTGCCAGCAGCATGGACAGGGAACCCTCCTACGAGCAGTACTTC
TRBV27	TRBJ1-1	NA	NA	CASRTQGNTEAFF	TGTGCCAGCAGAACACAGGGGAACACTGAAGCTTTCTTT
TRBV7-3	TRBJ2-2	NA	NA	CASSLTGAGELFF	TGTGCCAGCAGCTTAACAGGGGCCGGGGAGCTGTTTTTT
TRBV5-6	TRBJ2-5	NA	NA	CASSHQETQYF	TGTGCCAGCAGCCACCAAGAGACCCAGTACTTC
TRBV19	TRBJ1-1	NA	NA	CASSIYREISTEAFF	TGTGCCAGTAGTATATACAGGGAAATCAGCACTGAAGCTTTCTTT
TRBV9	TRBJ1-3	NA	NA	CASSPTDSFNTIYF	TGTGCCAGCAGCCCAACGGACAGTTTTAACACCATATATTTT
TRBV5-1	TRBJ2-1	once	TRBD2	CASSPGLAGGQMIYNEQFF	TGCGCCAGCAGCCCGGGACTAGCGGGGGGCCAGATGATTTACAATGAGCAGTTCTTC
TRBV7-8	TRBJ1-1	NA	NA	CASSLDRVNTEAFF	TGTGCCAGCAGCTTAGACAGGGTTAACACTGAAGCTTTCTTT
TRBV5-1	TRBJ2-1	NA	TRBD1	CASRPQSGTGAYNEQFF	TGCGCCAGCAGACCCCAATCCGGGACAGGGGCCTACAATGAGCAGTTCTTC